These T cell receptor beta chains were read from a single sample in a study of blood T cell repertoires in COVID-19. Produced via immunoSEQ multiplex PCR; TCRdb's table is partial and in-frame only. The sample has roughly 200,000 clones, 70% to 90% seen once. Sequenced material: peripheral blood. These receptors were collected from a man aged 60 to 75 with active or convalescent COVID-19. CDR3s include the opening cysteine and the closing phenylalanine or tryptophan. A D gene is named only where the DNA matches it firmly. Size is stated for part of the rows, as once, few or many counts, or as a class when the clone is expanded.

D gene	V gene	clone size	J gene	CDR3 protein	CDR3 DNA
-	TRBV5-4	-	TRBJ1-1	CASSYQGGNTEAFF	TGTGCCAGCAGCTATCAGGGTGGGAACACTGAAGCTTTCTTT
TRBD1	TRBV3-1/TRBV3-2	once	TRBJ1-2	CASSPGTGGAGYTF	TGTGCCAGCAGCCCCGGGACAGGGGGCGCAGGCTACACCTTC
-	TRBV5-1	-	TRBJ2-6	CASYTGMGSGANVLTF	TGCGCCAGCTATACAGGGATGGGCTCTGGGGCCAACGTCCTGACTTTC
-	TRBV19	-	TRBJ2-7	CASARERSYEQYF	TGTGCCAGTGCCAGGGAACGCTCCTACGAGCAGTACTTC
-	TRBV11-2	few	TRBJ2-2	CASSLGGRAPGELFF	TGTGCCAGCAGCTTAGGGGGGCGGGCCCCCGGGGAGCTGTTTTTT
-	TRBV23-1	-	TRBJ2-3	CASSQRSWRIRTDTQYF	TGCGCCAGCAGTCAAAGATCTTGGCGGATACGCACAGATACGCAGTATTTT
TRBD1	TRBV5-8	-	TRBJ1-6	CASTLTGLGSPLHF	TGTGCCAGCACCCTGACAGGGCTAGGTTCACCCCTCCACTTT
TRBD1	TRBV5-1	-	TRBJ1-6	CASSSGTGNSPLHF	TGCGCCAGCAGTTCCGGGACAGGAAATTCACCCCTCCACTTT
-	TRBV5-5	once	TRBJ2-5	CASSHRPGEQETQYF	TGTGCCAGCAGCCACAGACCGGGAGAACAAGAGACCCAGTACTTC
-	TRBV7-8	few	TRBJ2-1	CASTGGRGVSYNEQFF	TGTGCCAGCACAGGGGGGCGGGGGGTCTCCTACAATGAGCAGTTCTTC
-	TRBV7-3	once	TRBJ2-3	CASSEQGTSSTDTQYF	TGTGCCAGCAGCGAACAGGGTACCTCTAGCACAGATACGCAGTATTTT
TRBD1	TRBV7-9	-	TRBJ1-6	CASSSPDRNSPLHF	TGTGCCAGCAGCTCCCCGGACAGGAATTCACCCCTCCACTTT
-	TRBV6-5	-	TRBJ1-3	CASTTRDGNTIYF	TGTGCCAGCACCACCAGGGATGGAAACACCATATATTTT
TRBD1	TRBV19	few	TRBJ1-3	CASSMETGGSGNTIYF	TGTGCCAGTAGTATGGAAACAGGGGGGTCTGGAAACACCATATATTTT
TRBD1	TRBV27	-	TRBJ1-2	CASSPWDRANYGYTF	TGTGCCAGCAGTCCCTGGGACAGAGCTAACTATGGCTACACCTTC
TRBD1	TRBV13	-	TRBJ1-1	CASSYVFGDRAEAFF	TGTGCCAGCAGCTACGTTTTCGGGGACAGGGCCGAAGCTTTCTTT
TRBD1	TRBV7-9	-	TRBJ1-2	CASSLAVTGVGYTF	TGTGCCAGCAGCTTAGCGGTGACAGGGGTCGGCTACACCTTC
-	TRBV19	-	TRBJ1-5	CASSILSGNQPQHF	TGTGCCAGTAGTATTCTATCCGGGAATCAGCCCCAGCATTTT
TRBD2	TRBV9	-	TRBJ2-3	CASSVGLAGKDGHTQYF	TGTGCCAGCAGCGTAGGACTAGCGGGGAAAGATGGTCATACGCAGTATTTT
-	TRBV18	-	TRBJ1-1	CASSPVRLNTEAFF	TGTGCCAGCTCACCAGTCAGGTTGAACACTGAAGCTTTCTTT
TRBD1	TRBV19	-	TRBJ1-2	CASSIRQGLNGYTF	TGTGCCAGTAGTATACGACAGGGGCTTAATGGCTACACCTTC
TRBD1	TRBV29-1	few	TRBJ2-2	CSVSGTGIHGELFF	TGCAGCGTTTCCGGGACAGGGATTCACGGGGAGCTGTTTTTT
-	TRBV2	-	TRBJ2-2	CASSKVLSNTGELFF	TGTGCCAGCAGTAAAGTCCTGTCGAACACCGGGGAGCTGTTTTTT
-	TRBV30	-	TRBJ1-6	CAWSSGGQPPLHF	TGTGCCTGGAGTTCGGGAGGTCAGCCACCCCTCCACTTT
TRBD2	TRBV5-1	-	TRBJ2-3	CASSLAGRGGTDTQYF	TGCGCCAGCAGCTTGGCTGGGCGGGGGGGCACAGATACGCAGTATTTT
-	TRBV4-2	-	TRBJ2-7	CASSREQGAYEQYF	TGTGCCAGCAGCCGTGAACAGGGCGCATACGAGCAGTACTTC